This T cell receptor beta chain was identified during a study of radiation and T cells in renal cell carcinoma. Time point denoted: baseline pretreatment blood. The treatment is: 15 Gy SBRT to primary tumor, nephrectomy 4 weeks later. Blood was sampled at baseline, 2 weeks and 4 weeks after SBRT. Clear cell pathology was present in this patient's renal cell carcinoma. Deletions cut 1 base from V and 10 bases from J, with 8 bases between. The germline CDR1 and CDR2 sequences are SEHNR and FQNEAQ (reference sequence). The CDR3 is 13 amino acids. Here immunoSEQ multiplex PCR was the method, and the copy in TCRdb shows in-frame clones only, minus some. The sample includes some 110,000 clones, roughly four fifths seen only once; the top ten take about 3%. Comment on this clone: Its antigen is not identified.

General study findings and limits: In blood, top tumor clones expanded by 2 weeks, shrinking by 4.

This specimen was blood, taken from a patient whose treatment included radiotherapy and nephrectomy. J is TRBJ1-6 and V is TRBV7-9; D is perhaps TRBD1 (5 bases). This sequence originates from a woman aged 60-70 years with renal cell carcinoma. In nucleotides, the CDR3 is TGTGCCAGCAGCTTAGACGGGGCCTCACCCCTCCACTTT. Its translation: CASSLDGASPLHF.